This paragraph covers one TCR beta chain sequence. This receptor's antigen is unknown. Per-nucleotide qualities are absent, and no much larger clonotype sits a single base away. One collaborating source in Seattle enrolled patients while the patients were actively infected and followed the patients over time throughout the course of disease. Each collaborating institution followed its own protocols to collect whole blood in K2EDTA tubes. For TCRbeta analysis, collaborators shipped samples in one of three forms: frozen whole blood, isolated PBMCs, or DNA extracted from either of those sample types. The CDR1 and CDR2 encoded by the germline V gene are SGHTA and FQGNSA. Ends trimmed: V by 2 bases, J by 7 bases; bases unmatched to a gene: 6. The CDR3, cysteine through phenylalanine, is 15 amino acids long. The sequence is cut down to CDR3 DNA, 45 bases in frame from base 1. The sample is drawn from a study of blood T cell repertoires in COVID-19 (dated by TCRdb to between 2020 and 2021). For the wider study: Samples covering the acute and convalescent phases of COVID-19 were provided by collaborators in the United States, Italy and Spain. The material from the prospective study consisted of cDNA or gDNA derived from T cells, B-cell-depleted T cells, or PBMCs. The dataset comprised deeply sampled blood TCRbeta repertoires from subjects exposed to, actively infected with, or recovered from COVID-19. The repertoires were released in a freely available public database intended as a resource for research on the immune response to SARS-CoV-2. The samples were drawn from the first 160 participants of the ongoing ImmuneRACE study and from 1,200 or so subjects provided by 6 global collaborators. The sample metadata nearly always contained a de-identified subject ID, COVID-19 status, age in years and sex. Where HLA class I and class II types were available, the types were taken from metadata supplied by the sample provider, not from assay-based typing. Study-wide findings and limitations: How much clinical and demographic metadata was included differed by source and by participant, and the metadata was provided uncurated.

TCRbeta CDR3 regions were amplified from genomic DNA using the immunoSEQ Assay, a bias-controlled multiplex PCR. The paper's data handling went like this. Nucleated cell counts per sample were estimated from amplification of reference gene primers within the assay. Sequence reads were collapsed and filtered to measure the absolute abundance of every unique TCRbeta CDR3 rearrangement. Productive Simpson clonality was computed per sample as the square root of Simpson's diversity index over productive rearrangements. TCRdb mirrors the immuneACCESS table, restricted to in-frame sequences. Some clones are absent from its copies; in checked studies, under half trace to an unresolved V gene, and the reason for the others is unknown. V and J calls and clone size are those listed in that table; D and trimming were worked out from the DNA. This sample comprises about 310,000 clones, 85% to 90% of them detected only once. The ten largest clones represent under 1.1% of the sample.

The V and J genes are TRBV7-2 and TRBJ2-1, and 9 bases in between align with TRBD2. The clonotype was recovered from a woman in her forties with COVID-19, enrolled during active disease. What was sequenced was peripheral blood. For the CDR3, the sequence is CASSLSRTSENEQFF. The DNA is TGTGCCAGCAGCTTAAGTAGGACTAGCGAGAATGAGCAGTTCTTC. Joined to the reference TRBV7-2 and TRBJ2-1 proteins, this CDR3 gives the full variable domain: GAGVSQSPSNKVTEKGKDVELRCDPISGHTALYWYRQSLGQGLEFLIYFQGNSAPDKSGLPSDRFSAERTGGSVSTLTIQRTQQEDSAVYLCASSLSRTSENEQFFGPGTRLTVL.